This T cell receptor (beta chain) appears in the sequencing data of a study of regulatory T cells in long-lasting Graves disease (dated by TCRdb to 2020 to 2023). Regarding the study in general: To count as having persistent Graves' disease, a patient had to have received antithyroid drug treatment for over 5 years with TSH receptor autoantibodies remaining persistently positive. Peripheral blood TCR sequencing and RNA sequencing compared persistent Graves' disease patients with newly diagnosed Graves' disease patients. The study was conducted in China and was registered as a clinical trial. A total of approximately 35 samples underwent TCR sequencing: around 13 from persistent and roughly 20 from newly diagnosed Graves' disease patients. In the clinical cohort, patients with persistent Graves' disease had used antithyroid drugs for an average of around ten years. The research as a whole found: Persistent Graves' disease patients showed lower TCR Shannon entropy and fewer highly expanded clones than newly diagnosed patients, suggesting clonal expansion. The authors acknowledged the small sample size as a limitation that may reduce accuracy. Only peripheral blood was studied, because thyroid tissue, the primary lesion, was inaccessible. Sequencing and analysis were restricted to the TCR beta chain. More public clonotypes were shared among persistent patients (2,741) than among newly diagnosed patients (966). Preferential use of TRBV28, TRBJ1-2 and TRBJ2-5 was observed in persistent disease, whereas TRBV20-1 and TRBJ2-1 were favored in newly diagnosed disease.

The time point label here, explained by the study, means: persistent/refractory GD, antithyroid drugs over 5 years with positive TRAb. For both TCR sequencing and RNA sequencing, RNA was extracted from PBMCs using TRIzol. Graves' disease was diagnosed according to American Thyroid Association guidelines. Patients were recruited from an endocrinology department in Xi'an, China. Each patient gave approximately 10 milliliters of peripheral blood, collected in an EDTA anticoagulant tube. PBMCs were isolated by Ficoll Paque Plus density gradient separation without further T cell sorting. RNA quality was checked with an Agilent 2100 Bioanalyzer and agarose gel, and concentration with a NanoDrop 2000. Library preparation used multiplex PCR. The sample was run on an Illumina HiSeq 4000. iRepertoire HTBI primers and Arm-PCR amplification of CDR3 regions were used to construct TCR beta libraries. Before sequencing, the PCR products went through gel purification. Turning to the authors' computational methods: Gene usage analysis of CDR3 amino acid clonotypes used the 62 TRBV and about 14 TRBJ segments found across samples. COPE and FqMerger were used to merge filtered high-quality paired reads into contigs. BLAST was used to align contigs to the IMGT TRBV, TRBD and TRBJ reference genes, and CDR3 was defined following IMGT. Any clonotype with a frequency above 0.1% was counted as a highly expanded clone. Repertoire diversity was measured by Shannon entropy, and V-J evenness by the Gini coefficient. Clonotypes shared by more than one individual were considered public. The public reads were reprocessed in TCRdb via fastp at Q25 and MiXCR, keeping in-frame beta chains. Identical CDR3 protein sequences are pooled into one entry, listed with their most common genes and DNA. The V and J calls were determined by TCRdb, not by the authors. Recorded for this sample are 300,000 to 500,000 distinct CDR3 sequences; 20% of them occurred a single time. The leading ten clones occupy 20% to 25% of the sample.

In the case of this clonotype: What antigen it recognizes has not been identified. A read error may explain this, as a much larger clone is one base away.

The germline V gene specifies MDHEN as CDR1 and SYDVKM as CDR2. The CDR3 sequence holds 15 residues, the cysteine and phenylalanine included. The sequence is cut down to CDR3 DNA, 45 bases in frame from base 1. Material: peripheral blood mononuclear cells (PBMCs), obtained when the disease was refractory, from a patient treated with antithyroid drugs. The clonotype comes from a female donor with Graves disease. The rearranged segments are TRBV28 and TRBJ2-2, with TRBD2 tentatively as D gene (6 bases match). Here the CDR3 is given as CASSSGTPNIGELFF. The sequenced DNA is TGTGCCAGCAGCTCCGGGACTCCGAACATCGGGGAGCTGTTTTTT.